One and the same sample provided the 5 T cell receptor beta chains below, sequenced in a study of blood T cells in healthy people across ages. Primed by a sample-barcoded 5' primer and a J-beta primer mix, a second PCR proceeded for 7 to 11 cycles. MiXCR, applied by TCRdb to the 5' RACE reads, yields one record per CDR3 protein. The table shows 700,000 to 950,000 distinct CDR3 sequences, with 55% to 75% occurring only once. The sequenced material came from blood. These receptors were obtained from a man between 25 and 39 years old in good health.

The sample holds one count of this clonotype. CDR3 bases: TGTGCCAGCAGCTTATTGTTAGTTCCTTACGAGCAGTACTTC. This translates into CASSLLLVPYEQYF. J is TRBJ2-4 and V is TRBV7-2; D is ambiguous. With the DNA end fitting TRBJ2-7 better, the J assignment may be wrong. CDR1 is SGHTA and CDR2 is FQGNSA in the germline V gene. The CDR3 extends over 14 amino acids.

The rearrangement uses TRBV30 and TRBJ2-7; D is unclear. Germline values: CDR1 GTSNPN, CDR2 SVGIG (reference sequence). V gave up 2 bases and J gave up 4 bases, with 12 bases separating them. The CDR3 loop spans 13 amino acids. The CDR3 coding sequence is TGTGCCTGGAGTCCCATCCCTGCTTACGAGCAGTACTTC. Its translation: CAWSPIPAYEQYF.

This chain uses TRBV5-1 with TRBJ1-1, with D unresolved. V lost 5 bases and J lost 5, with 7 bases in between. This CDR3 comprises 11 residues. Germline CDR1 reads SGHRS; CDR2 reads YFSETQ. For the CDR3, the DNA is TGCGCCAGCAGGGTCGGGACTGAAGCTTTCTTT. It yields the protein CASRVGTEAFF.

This rearrangement joins TRBV12-5 to TRBJ2-5; D is possibly TRBD1 (6 bases). Trimming stripped 6 bases from V and 4 bases from J, with 12 bases between. This CDR3 spans 13 amino acids. Germline CDR1 is LGHNT and CDR2 is FRNRAP. CDR3 loop: CASGPRQVETQYF. For the CDR3, the DNA is TGTGCTAGTGGGCCCCGACAGGTAGAGACCCAGTACTTC.

The gene calls are TRBV7-2 and TRBJ2-3, with 9 bases fitting TRBD2. V lost 5 bases to trimming and J lost 2 bases; unmatched junction nucleotides: 5. Germline V gives CDR1 SGHTA, CDR2 FQGNSA. The CDR3 has 15 residues. CDR3 nucleotides: TGTGCCAGCAGCACAGTAGCGGGAGTCACAGATACGCAGTATTTT. This codes for CASSTVAGVTDTQYF.